This is a list of T cell receptor beta chains from one sample in a study of T cells after yellow fever vaccination. MiXCR was run by TCRdb on the 5' RACE reads, yielding one entry per CDR3 protein. The table shows more than 80,000 distinct CDR3 sequences, with around 5.8% occurring only once. The material was CD8+ T cells sorted from PBMCs, obtained 10 days after the yellow fever booster vaccination. The receptor set was obtained from a man aged 18 to 30 who received the YFV17D yellow fever vaccine. CDR3s include the opening cysteine and the closing phenylalanine or tryptophan. D genes are given only for firm matches. Size is omitted from some rows. Given values are once, few, many or a class for expanded clones.

TRBV5-1	few	TRBJ1-3	.	TGCGCCAGCAGCTTGGGGGAGAGAATCTCTGGAAACACCATATATTTT	CASSLGERISGNTIYF
TRBV6-5	few	TRBJ2-1	TRBD2	TGTGCCAGCAGCACCACTAGCGGGGGATACAATGAGCAGTTCTTC	CASSTTSGGYNEQFF
TRBV2	few	TRBJ2-2	TRBD1	TGTGCCAGCAGCCGGGACAGGGCTCTTGCGAACACCGGGGAGCTGTTTTTT	CASSRDRALANTGELFF
TRBV6-5	few	TRBJ1-5	.	TGTGCCAGCAGCCCTAATAGCAATCAGCCCCAGCATTTT	CASSPNSNQPQHF
TRBV5-1	.	TRBJ2-1	.	TGCGCCAGCAGCCTCATGGGGGGACATGAGCAGTTCTTC	CASSLMGGHEQFF
TRBV15	few	TRBJ2-3	.	TGTGCCACCAGCAGAGATGGTGCGGGGACAGATACGCAGTATTTT	CATSRDGAGTDTQYF
TRBV4-3	few	TRBJ2-5	.	TGCGCCAGCAGCCAAGATCGCCAGCTACAAGAGACCCAGTACTTC	CASSQDRQLQETQYF
TRBV6-5	few	TRBJ1-6	.	TGTGCCAGCAGTTATTCGTTCGCAGGAGGGACGGGATCACCCCTCCACTTT	CASSYSFAGGTGSPLHF
TRBV7-9	.	TRBJ2-5	.	TGTGCCAGCAGCACCCGGAGGGCCGAGACCCAGTACTTC	CASSTRRAETQYF
TRBV7-2	.	TRBJ1-1	.	TGTGCCAGCAGCTTAGTCAGCGGGGAAGTTGAAGCTTTCTTT	CASSLVSGEVEAFF
TRBV12-3/TRBV12-4	many	TRBJ2-7	.	TGTGCCAGCAGTTTGGGACTGACCTACGAGCAGTACTTC	CASSLGLTYEQYF
TRBV5-1	many	TRBJ2-5	.	TGCGCCAGCAGCAAAGAGGGATTCGCCAGTTTGTACCAAGAGACCCAGTACTTC	CASSKEGFASLYQETQYF
TRBV7-2	many	TRBJ2-1	.	TGTGCCAGCAGCTCATCCGATACGTACAATGAGCAGTTCTTC	CASSSSDTYNEQFF
TRBV28	.	TRBJ1-2	.	TGTGCCAGCAGTTTATGGGGGGCCCATGGCTACACCTTC	CASSLWGAHGYTF
TRBV6-4	many	TRBJ2-1	.	TGTGCCAGCAGTGACTCCCCAGGCTACAATGAGCAGTTCTTC	CASSDSPGYNEQFF
TRBV3-1	.	TRBJ1-2	.	TGTGCCAGCAGCCAGACAGGAGTAGCTAACTATGGCTACACCTTC	CASSQTGVANYGYTF
TRBV15	many	TRBJ2-5	.	TGTGCCACCAGCAGAGATCGGGGCCGGGACATCTCCCACCTTAGCTTC	CATSRDRGRDISHLSF
TRBV9	.	TRBJ2-3	.	TGTGCCAGCAGCGCGAGGGACCGCCTGGATACGCAGTATTTT	CASSARDRLDTQYF
TRBV7-9	few	TRBJ1-2	TRBD1	TGTGCCAGCAGCGGAGCCGACAGGGGGCCCTATGGCTACACCTTC	CASSGADRGPYGYTF
TRBV4-1	.	TRBJ2-7	.	TGCGCCAGCAGCCCTGGACAGACAGTCTACGAGCAGTACTTC	CASSPGQTVYEQYF
TRBV4-2	few	TRBJ2-3	.	TGTGCCAGCAGCCAAGATTATTTGAGGGAGGGGGACACACTTACGCAGTATTTT	CASSQDYLREGDTLTQYF
TRBV4-1	few	TRBJ1-3	.	TGCGCCAGCAGGCCTACGGAAGCTCTCGGAAACACCATATATTTT	CASRPTEALGNTIYF
TRBV7-9	.	TRBJ2-7	.	TGTGCCAGCAGCTTACGACAGGGAGGGTTCCACGAGCAGTACTTC	CASSLRQGGFHEQYF
TRBV12-3/TRBV12-4	.	TRBJ1-2	TRBD1	TGTGCCACTCGGGCAGGGGGCAGTGGCTACACCTTC	CATRAGGSGYTF
TRBV7-9	.	TRBJ2-2	.	TGTGCCAGCAGCTCACCGACTCAAACGGGACTCTGGACCGGGGAGCTGTTTTTT	CASSSPTQTGLWTGELFF
TRBV6-6	medium-sized	TRBJ2-3	.	TGTGCCAGCAGTTATACCTCCGGAGGACAGCGTCTCACAGATACGCAGTATTTT	CASSYTSGGQRLTDTQYF
TRBV20-1	few	TRBJ2-1	TRBD2	TGCAGTGCTAGGGGACTAGGATTCGAGCAGTTCTTC	CSARGLGFEQFF
TRBV4-1	many	TRBJ2-7	TRBD1	TGCGCCAGCAGCCAGCGTGGGACAGAGACAGGCGAGCAGTACTTC	CASSQRGTETGEQYF
TRBV18	.	TRBJ1-1	TRBD1	TGTGCCAGCTCACCAGGAAGCCCAGGGGGCACTGAAGCTTTCTTT	CASSPGSPGGTEAFF
TRBV6-2/TRBV6-3	.	TRBJ2-3	.	TGTGCCAGCAGTCCGGGGATGGCATATACGCAGTATTTT	CASSPGMAYTQYF
TRBV4-2	few	TRBJ2-2	.	TGTGCCGTCGGGAGCCGAAACACCGGGGAGCTGTTTTTT	CAVGSRNTGELFF
TRBV11-2	many	TRBJ2-3	TRBD2	TGTGCCAGCAGCTTAGATTCTCTAGCGGGGCTCACAGATACGCAGTATTTT	CASSLDSLAGLTDTQYF
TRBV29-1	many	TRBJ2-1	.	TGCAGCGTTGTGCCGGGGGTACAGGTTTCTGATGAGCAGTTCTTC	CSVVPGVQVSDEQFF
TRBV27	few	TRBJ2-7	.	TGTGCCAGCAGTTTGCCAGGGGACTACGAGCAGTACTTC	CASSLPGDYEQYF
TRBV2	.	TRBJ1-5	.	TGTGCCAGCAGCGACCCACGGTCGTCTCCGATAAATCAGCCCCAGCATTTT	CASSDPRSSPINQPQHF
TRBV7-2	few	TRBJ2-5	TRBD2	TGTGCCAGCAGCTCGAGCGGGGGGGCGGGGGAGACCCAGTACTTC	CASSSSGGAGETQYF
TRBV25-1	few	TRBJ2-1	TRBD1	TGTGCCAGCGGGGGGGGACAGGGGACCCCTCTTGAGCAGTTCTTC	CASGGGQGTPLEQFF
TRBV6-2/TRBV6-3	.	TRBJ2-1	TRBD1	TGTGCCAGCAGTTGGACAGGGAATGAGCAGTTCTTC	CASSWTGNEQFF
TRBV29-1	few	TRBJ2-4	TRBD1	TGCAGCCCTGGCGACAGGGACATAGCCAAAAACATTCAGTACTTC	CSPGDRDIAKNIQYF
TRBV5-1	.	TRBJ2-3	.	TGCGCCAGCAGCTTGCGGGACCGACATGATACGCAGTATTTT	CASSLRDRHDTQYF
TRBV5-1	few	TRBJ2-1	TRBD1	TGCGCCAGCAGCCTGACCGGGACAGGGGGCTACAATGAGCAGTTCTTC	CASSLTGTGGYNEQFF
TRBV7-9	.	TRBJ2-2	.	TGTGCCAGCAGCTTCCCTCGAGGCGCGAACACCGGGGAGCTGTTTTTT	CASSFPRGANTGELFF
TRBV5-1	few	TRBJ2-5	.	TGCGCCAGCACCCGGACCAAAGAGACCCAGTACTTC	CASTRTKETQYF
TRBV6-6	few	TRBJ2-7	TRBD2	TGTGCCAGCAGTTACCCCCCGCTAGCGGGGGAACATCTCTCCTACGAGCAGTACTTC	CASSYPPLAGEHLSYEQYF
TRBV4-3	many	TRBJ1-5	.	TGCGCCAGCAGCCAAGACGTAGACAATCAGCCCCAGCATTTT	CASSQDVDNQPQHF
TRBV4-3	once	TRBJ2-3	TRBD2	TGCGCCAGCAGCCAAGATGGGACCGGGGGGTCAGATACGCAGTATTTT	CASSQDGTGGSDTQYF
TRBV7-9	few	TRBJ1-2	.	TGTGCCAGCAGCCCCTTCGACAGGTTCGGATATGGCTACACCTTC	CASSPFDRFGYGYTF
TRBV4-3	few	TRBJ2-1	.	TGCGCCAGCAGCCAAGGCTCGAATGAGCAGTTCTTC	CASSQGSNEQFF
TRBV7-8	many	TRBJ1-6	.	TGTGCCAGCAGCCCGCAGATATGGCAGATCTATAATTCACCCCTCCACTTT	CASSPQIWQIYNSPLHF
TRBV27	.	TRBJ2-2	.	TGTGCCAGCAGTTTAGCCCAAAACAGGGACACCGGGGAGCTGTTTTTT	CASSLAQNRDTGELFF
TRBV7-9	few	TRBJ1-5	TRBD1	TGTGCCAGCAGCCTAGGACAGGGGCCGGCTCAGCCCCAGCATTTT	CASSLGQGPAQPQHF
TRBV4-1	few	TRBJ2-7	TRBD1	TGCGCCAGCAGCCTAGTACCGGGACAGGGTTTCGAGCAGTACTTC	CASSLVPGQGFEQYF
TRBV10-3	few	TRBJ2-1	TRBD1	TGTGCCATCAGCACGGGACAGGAGGCTTGGGATGAGCAGTTCTTC	CAISTGQEAWDEQFF
TRBV20-1	few	TRBJ1-6	.	TGCAGTGCTAGAGATGGGGGGTTGAGCTCCTATAATTCACCCCTCCACTTT	CSARDGGLSSYNSPLHF
TRBV10-3	many	TRBJ2-3	.	TGTGCCATCAAGCGGGCGGCGCCCGGCAGCACAGATACGCAGTATTTT	CAIKRAAPGSTDTQYF
TRBV5-5	few	TRBJ1-5	TRBD1	TGTGCCAGCAGCGCGGGACAGGCGCTCAATCAGCCCCAGCATTTT	CASSAGQALNQPQHF
TRBV5-5	.	TRBJ1-1	.	TGTGCCAGCAGCAGCCCCGGGTCGGAAGCTTTCTTT	CASSSPGSEAFF